The rows below give T cell receptor beta chains drawn from one sample of a study of cytomegalovirus exposure and HLA in healthy donors. TCRdb's table, derived via immunoSEQ multiplex PCR, lists solely in-frame clones and lacks some. The sample yields approximately 95,000 clones, around 75% seen once. What was sequenced was PBMCs. These receptors originate from a young man in good health and CMV-seropositive. CDR3s include the opening cysteine and the closing phenylalanine or tryptophan. Each record gives: J gene, V gene, D gene, clone size, CDR3 DNA, CDR3 protein. D genes are given only for firm matches. Expanded clones get a size class; other rows say once, few or many, or leave the size out.

TRBJ2-7 | TRBV6-1 | NA | NA | TGTGCCAGCAGTGAAAGGGGAGGAGGTTCCGAGCAGTACTTC | CASSERGGGSEQYF
TRBJ2-6 | TRBV19 | NA | once | TGTGCCAGTAGTATAGATAGGTCAGGTCTAACTGGGGCCAACGTCCTGACTTTC | CASSIDRSGLTGANVLTF
TRBJ1-2 | TRBV30 | TRBD1 | NA | TGTGCCTGGCGACAGGGGGCGACTGGCTACACCTTC | CAWRQGATGYTF
TRBJ2-3 | TRBV4-2 | TRBD2 | NA | TGTGCCAGCAGTCTGTCTAGCGGGGCGAGCACAGATACGCAGTATTTT | CASSLSSGASTDTQYF
TRBJ2-7 | TRBV13 | TRBD1 | NA | TGTGCCAGCAGCTTGGTAGGGGGCGCGAACGAGCAGTACTTC | CASSLVGGANEQYF
TRBJ2-1 | TRBV19 | NA | NA | TGTGCCAGTAGTATCTTAAAGGAGGGCAATGAGCAGTTCTTC | CASSILKEGNEQFF
TRBJ1-1 | TRBV27 | NA | NA | TGTGCCAGCAGGACCCAGAGGATCCCCGGGAACACTGAAGCTTTCTTT | CASRTQRIPGNTEAFF
TRBJ2-2 | TRBV7-2 | NA | NA | TGTGCCAGCAGCTTAGAGGAGGCGGGAATCGGCGGGGAGCTGTTTTTT | CASSLEEAGIGGELFF
TRBJ1-2 | TRBV6-1 | TRBD1 | NA | TGTGCCAGCAGTGTCATGACGGTCGGGACAGGGCGGTATGGCTACACCTTC | CASSVMTVGTGRYGYTF
TRBJ1-1 | TRBV30 | NA | NA | TGTGCCTTCACCTTTAGAACTGAAGCTTTCTTT | CAFTFRTEAFF
TRBJ2-2 | TRBV6-1 | NA | NA | TGTGCCAGCACCCCCGGGATCAACGGGGAGCTGTTTTTT | CASTPGINGELFF
TRBJ2-1 | TRBV28 | TRBD1 | medium-sized | TGTGCCAGCAGTCCACTTACAGGGGATGAGCAGTTCTTC | CASSPLTGDEQFF
TRBJ2-7 | TRBV10-3 | NA | NA | TGTGCCACCCTACCGGCGGGGCCAACCTACGAGCAGTACTTC | CATLPAGPTYEQYF
TRBJ2-7 | TRBV18 | TRBD1 | few | TGTGCCAGCTCACCCGGGACAGATTACGAGCAGTACTTC | CASSPGTDYEQYF
TRBJ1-3 | TRBV6-1 | NA | NA | TGTGCCAGCAACCTAGGAAACACCATATATTTT | CASNLGNTIYF
TRBJ2-7 | TRBV6-6 | TRBD1 | NA | TGTGCCAGCAGTTATGGGACAGGGAAGAACTACGAGCAGTACTTC | CASSYGTGKNYEQYF
TRBJ2-1 | TRBV7-9 | NA | NA | TGTGCCAGCAGCCTCGGGGCCTACAATGAGCAGTTCTTC | CASSLGAYNEQFF
TRBJ1-6 | TRBV7-8 | TRBD1 | few | TGTGCCAGCAGCCCGGGACAGGGTACTTCACCCCTCCACTTT | CASSPGQGTSPLHF
TRBJ2-3 | TRBV2 | NA | NA | TGTGCCAGCAGCTCGGAGTTAACAGATACGCAGTATTTT | CASSSELTDTQYF
TRBJ1-1 | TRBV6-6 | NA | once | TGTGCCAGCAGTTACAAAGACTCATATTTT | CASSYKDSYF
TRBJ1-2 | TRBV9 | NA | NA | TGTGCCAGCAGCGCCATGACAGCTAACTATGGCTACACCTTC | CASSAMTANYGYTF
TRBJ2-7 | TRBV7-9 | NA | NA | TGTGCCAGCAGCTCAAGGGAGGACTCACCCTCCTACGAGCAGTACTTC | CASSSREDSPSYEQYF
TRBJ2-2 | TRBV29-1 | TRBD1 | NA | TGCAGCGTATTATGGAGACAGGGAAATCTCCAGAACACCGGGGAGCTGTTTTTT | CSVLWRQGNLQNTGELFF
TRBJ2-1 | TRBV28 | NA | NA | TGTGCCAGCAGTTTATTGAGGTATGAGCAGTTCTTC | CASSLLRYEQFF
TRBJ1-4 | TRBV27 | NA | NA | TGTGCCAGCAGTGCGGACCGGCGGAGGGAAAAACTGTTTTTT | CASSADRRREKLFF
TRBJ2-7 | TRBV7-9 | NA | NA | TGTGCCAGCAGCTTAGTAGGGGTTCACTCCTACGAGCAGTACTTC | CASSLVGVHSYEQYF
TRBJ2-1 | TRBV7-9 | TRBD2 | NA | TGTGCCAGCAGCTCGGGACTAGCGGGGGGCCGGGAGAATGAGCAGTTCTTC | CASSSGLAGGRENEQFF
TRBJ2-7 | TRBV5-1 | NA | NA | TGCGCCAGCAGCTTGGACAGTTACTACGAGCAGTACTTC | CASSLDSYYEQYF
TRBJ1-1 | TRBV5-4 | NA | NA | TGTGCCAGCAGTCCCGCCCTTTCCGCGATGACTGAAGCTTTCTTT | CASSPALSAMTEAFF
TRBJ1-2 | TRBV10-2 | NA | NA | TGCGCCAGCAATCAAGGGGATGTTAGTGGCTACACCTTC | CASNQGDVSGYTF
TRBJ2-1 | TRBV29-1 | NA | NA | TGCAGCGGGGCGTACTCGACTGAGCAGTTCTTC | CSGAYSTEQFF
TRBJ2-3 | TRBV30 | TRBD2 | NA | TGTGCCTGGAGTCCTAGCGGGGGGGCGGATACGCAGTATTTT | CAWSPSGGADTQYF
TRBJ1-1 | TRBV29-1 | NA | NA | TGCAGCGTTGGCAGGGCGAACACTGAAGCTTTCTTT | CSVGRANTEAFF
TRBJ2-2 | TRBV4-1 | TRBD2 | few | TGCGCCAGCAGCCTGAACTCCGGGACTACCGCTACCGGGGAGCTGTTTTTT | CASSLNSGTTATGELFF
TRBJ2-1 | TRBV1 | NA | NA | TGCACCAGCAGACTAGCGGGCAATGAGCAGTTCTTC | CTSRLAGNEQFF
TRBJ1-6 | TRBV28 | NA | NA | TGTGCCAGCAGAGAAGCAGGGGACTCACCCCTCCACTTT | CASREAGDSPLHF
TRBJ1-5 | TRBV30 | TRBD1 | few | TGTGCCTGGAGTGTACAGGTGGCAGGGGGACGGCAGCCCCAGCATTTT | CAWSVQVAGGRQPQHF
TRBJ1-1 | TRBV4-1 | NA | NA | TGCGCCAGCAGCCACCCAAGTACAATGAACACTGAAGCTTTCTTT | CASSHPSTMNTEAFF
TRBJ2-1 | TRBV7-9 | TRBD1 | NA | TGTGCCAGCTACCTGGGGACAGGGGGTGTCCGTAGCTCCTACAATGAGCAGTTCTTC | CASYLGTGGVRSSYNEQFF
TRBJ1-6 | TRBV7-9 | TRBD1 | once | TGTGCCAGCAGCTTAGACAGGGGCAGGAATTCACCCCTCCACTTT | CASSLDRGRNSPLHF
TRBJ1-2 | TRBV10-3 | NA | NA | TGTGCCATCAGTGAGGGGGCCGCCTATAACTATGGCTACACCTTC | CAISEGAAYNYGYTF
TRBJ2-5 | TRBV7-9 | TRBD1 | NA | TGTGCCAGCAGCTTCCCGACAGGGAAGGAGACCCAGTACTTC | CASSFPTGKETQYF